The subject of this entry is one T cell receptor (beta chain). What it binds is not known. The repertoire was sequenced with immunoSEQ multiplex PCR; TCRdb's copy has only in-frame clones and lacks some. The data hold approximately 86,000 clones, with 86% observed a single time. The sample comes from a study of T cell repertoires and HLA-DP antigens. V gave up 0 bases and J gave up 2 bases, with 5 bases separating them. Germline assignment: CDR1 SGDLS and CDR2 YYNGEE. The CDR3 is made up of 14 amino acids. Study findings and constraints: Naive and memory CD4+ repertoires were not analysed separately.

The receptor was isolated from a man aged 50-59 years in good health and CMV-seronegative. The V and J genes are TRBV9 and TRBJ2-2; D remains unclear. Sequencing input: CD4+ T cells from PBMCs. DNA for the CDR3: TGTGCCAGCAGCGTAGTTCAAAACACCGGGGAGCTGTTTTTT. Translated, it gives CASSVVQNTGELFF.